Following are 20 T cell receptor beta chains from one sample sequenced in a study of Graves' ophthalmopathy and Graves' hyperthyroidism. RNA transcripts served as template for amplifying TCR beta CDR3 sequences. A first-round RT-PCR used HTBI primers, followed by a second-round multiplex PCR. In TCRdb, the multiplex PCR reads were re-called with MiXCR into one record per CDR3 protein. The profile shows about 410,000 distinct CDR3 sequences, 15% to 20% of them singletons. Sequencing was carried out using peripheral blood. The receptor source for this set is a woman aged 18-35 years with Graves' ophthalmopathy.

This clonotype was counted ten times or more. The chain couples TRBV28 to TRBJ2-5; 10 positions agree with TRBD2. V shed 7 bases and J 6 bases; nucleotides not matched to a gene: 8. The CDR3 has 14 residues. CDR1 is MDHEN and CDR2 is SYDVKM in the germline V gene. CDR3 residues: CASKRLAGVKTQYF. DNA of the CDR3: TGTGCCAGCAAGAGGCTAGCGGGAGTGAAGACCCAGTACTTC.

This clonotype was picked up many times. V usage is TRBV19 and J usage is TRBJ1-1, with 7 bases that match TRBD1. Germline-derived CDR1 and CDR2 are LNHDA and SQIVND (reference sequence). V was pared by 5 bases and J by 7 bases, with 7 bases of the junction left unmatched. The CDR3 loop spans 13 amino acids. The CDR3 sequence: CASSARGQSEAFF. CDR3 sequence (DNA): TGTGCCAGTAGTGCTCGGGGACAGAGTGAAGCTTTCTTT.

V is TRBV12-3 or TRBV12-4 and J is TRBJ2-2, with D maybe TRBD1 (5 bases). V was cut by 8 bases and J by 7 bases, with 14 bases left in between. The CDR3 has 13 amino acids. The CDR3 nucleotides read TGTGCCAGCTCTCTCAGGGTTAACGGGGAGCTGTTTTTT. It specifies CASSLRVNGELFF.

This clonotype has a count of ten or more. This chain joins TRBV29-1 and TRBJ2-7; TRBD1 aligns across 8 bases. Germline V gives CDR1 SQVTM, CDR2 ANQGSEA. V gave up 8 bases and J gave up 0 bases; unmatched junction bases: 9. The CDR3 runs to 14 residues. CDR3 in amino acids: CSLYLDRGSYEQYF. The CDR3 DNA sequence: TGCAGCCTCTATCTCGACAGGGGCTCCTACGAGCAGTACTTC.

This clonotype was detected many times. The rearrangement uses TRBV28 and TRBJ2-7, with 9 nucleotides matching TRBD1. Germline V gives CDR1 MDHEN, CDR2 SYDVKM. The CDR3 extends over 16 amino acids. V was clipped by 10 bases and J by 2 bases; unmatched bases: 15. The CDR3 loop reads CATSQAGQGFPYEQYF. CDR3 coding DNA: TGTGCCACCAGCCAGGCCGGACAGGGGTTCCCCTACGAGCAGTACTTC.

The table lists this clonotype with many counts. This rearrangement joins TRBV7-2 to TRBJ2-7; 9 bases fit TRBD2. Germline V CDR1 and CDR2: SGHTA, FQGNSA. Losses at the gene ends were 5 bases for V and 5 bases for J; bases not matched to a gene: 10. This CDR3 comprises 15 residues. CDR3 sequence: CASSTISGRSNEQYF. CDR3 DNA sequence: TGTGCCAGCAGCACCATTAGCGGGAGATCCAACGAGCAGTACTTC.

This clonotype was recorded a few times. The chain joins TRBV6-1 to TRBJ1-1; TRBD1 is a possible D gene (6 bases). CDR3 length: 17 amino acids. Germline values: CDR1 MNHNS, CDR2 SASEGT. V was pared by 7 bases and J by 0 bases, with 21 bases between. Here the CDR3 DNA reads TGTGCCAGCATCATCAAAGGGGGGGGAGTAATGAACACTGAAGCTTTCTTT. Its protein is CASIIKGGGVMNTEAFF.

In this sample, this clonotype turned up many times. V usage is TRBV19 and J usage is TRBJ1-1, with TRBD1 identical over 7 bases. V trimming: 2 bases; J trimming: 5 bases; junction bases outside the gene matches: 5. In germline, CDR1 is LNHDA, CDR2 SQIVND (reference sequence). The length of the CDR3 is 14 residues. CDR3 in DNA: TGTGCCAGTAGTATATCCAGGGGGGGGACTGAAGCTTTCTTT. Translation gives CASSISRGGTEAFF. The variable domain in full, completed from reference TRBV19 and TRBJ1-1, reads DGGITQSPKYLFRKEGQNVTLSCEQNLNHDAMYWYRQDPGQGLRLIYYSQIVNDFQKGDIAEGYSVSREKKESFPLTVTSAQKNPTAFYLCASSISRGGTEAFFGQGTRLTVV.

The rearrangement joins TRBV7-2 to TRBJ1-5; no clear D. This CDR3 contains 12 residues. Germline lookup yields CDR1 SGHTA and CDR2 FQGNSA. Trimming stripped 5 bases from V and 7 bases from J, with 9 bases between. CDR3 sequence: CASSSPPQPQHF. The CDR3 bases are TGTGCCAGCAGCAGCCCCCCCCAGCCCCAGCATTTT.

This clonotype was seen at least ten times. A much larger clone lies one base from this, so it may be a read error. Because the CDR3 is missing its conserved closing phenylalanine or tryptophan, this is likely a read error. The chain recombines TRBV28 with TRBJ1-3; the D is unclear. The V end lost 5 bases, the J end lost 3 bases, and 11 bases lay between the germline ends. The CDR3 is 14 amino acids. CDR1 is MDHEN, CDR2 SYDVKM, per germline. The CDR3 coding sequence is TGTGCCAGCAGTCCGGGAGGGCTTGGAAACACCATATATCTT. Protein sequence: CASSPGGLGNTIYL.

The chain links TRBV30 to TRBJ1-1, with D unclear. Germline assignment: CDR1 GTSNPN and CDR2 SVGIG (reference sequence). The CDR3 contains 12 residues. V was cut by 0 bases and J by 11 bases, with 13 bases left in between. The CDR3 sequence is CAWSVWEFDAFF. Written as DNA, the CDR3 is TGTGCCTGGAGTGTGTGGGAATTCGACGCTTTCTTT.

The chain combines TRBV6-1 with TRBJ1-2, with TRBD1 as a possible D gene (5 bases). The CDR3 runs 14 residues. Germline CDR1 reads MNHNS; CDR2 reads SASEGT. V shed 7 bases and J shed 0 bases, with 12 bases lying between them. CDR3 loop: CASTPGPTNYGYTF. The CDR3 coding sequence is TGTGCCAGCACACCGGGGCCAACTAACTATGGCTACACCTTC.

The table lists this clonotype with many counts. The chain employs TRBV6-1 and TRBJ1-2, with TRBD1 matching 9 bases. Unmatched junction bases numbered 12, after V lost 7 bases and J lost 9 bases. The CDR3 has 14 residues. Germline V lookup: CDR1 MNHNS, CDR2 SASEGT. CDR3 residues: CASMTGGFPMSYTF. In DNA, the CDR3 is TGTGCCAGCATGACAGGGGGATTCCCTATGAGCTACACCTTC.

The table lists this clonotype with many counts. The chain uses TRBV29-1 and TRBJ2-2, with TRBD2 matching over 8 bases. Losses at the gene ends were 4 bases for V and 6 bases for J; bases not matched to a gene: 4. Germline loops: CDR1 SQVTM, CDR2 ANQGSEA. The CDR3 is 13 amino acids. The CDR3 sequence: CSVASGSAGELFF. The CDR3 nucleotides are TGCAGCGTTGCAAGCGGGAGTGCCGGGGAGCTGTTTTTT.

This clonotype was counted at least ten times. J is TRBJ1-6 and V is TRBV12-3 or TRBV12-4, with 9 bases that match TRBD1. The CDR3 is 16 residues long. V shed 2 bases, J shed 5 bases, and the junction held 4 bases outside the gene matches. The CDR3 here is CASSLTGGLHNSPLHF. The CDR3 nucleotides are TGTGCCAGCAGTTTAACAGGGGGCCTTCATAATTCACCCCTCCACTTT.

This clonotype was seen ten or more times. V is TRBV29-1 and J is TRBJ2-7; 7 bases are a match to TRBD2. Trimming took 7 bases from V and 5 from J; bases not matched to a gene: 8. CDR1 is SQVTM and CDR2 is ANQGSEA in the germline V gene. The CDR3 consists of 12 residues. CDR3 sequence reads: CSASLARDEQYF. As DNA, the CDR3 is TGCAGCGCCTCACTAGCGAGGGACGAGCAGTACTTC.

This clonotype was picked up many times. This chain links TRBV5-1 with TRBJ1-6; perhaps TRBD1 as D (6 bases). Trimming cost V 4 bases and J 2 bases, with 10 bases left between them. The germline CDR1 and CDR2 sequences are SGHRS and YFSETQ. The CDR3 length is 15 residues. CDR3 amino acids: CASSQQGPYNSPLHF. In DNA, the CDR3 is TGCGCCAGCAGCCAACAGGGACCCTATAATTCACCCCTCCACTTT.

This clonotype occurred a few times. The CDR3 reads CASSKTGAQGWETQYF. CDR3 nucleotide sequence: TGCGCCAGCAGCAAAACCGGGGCTCAGGGTTGGGAGACCCAGTACTTC. The genes are TRBV5-1 and TRBJ2-5; D may match TRBD1 or TRBD2 (5 bases each). CDR1 and CDR2 from the germline V gene are SGHRS and YFSETQ. The V end was cut by 4 bases, the J end by 5 bases, with 21 bases between. The CDR3 spans 16 residues.

This clonotype was detected many times. CDR3 sequence (DNA): TGTGCCAGCAGTTACAAGGGGGCTGGTGGCAATCAGCCCCAGCATTTT. This sequence encodes CASSYKGAGGNQPQHF. This chain joins TRBV6-5 and TRBJ1-5, with 7 positions matching TRBD1. CDR1 and CDR2 from the germline V gene are MNHEY and SVGAGI. V dropped 2 bases and J dropped 2; count of bases not matched to a gene: 6. The CDR3 runs 16 residues.

This clonotype was picked up many times. The gene calls are TRBV6-2 or TRBV6-3 and TRBJ2-7; D is perhaps TRBD2 (5 bases). The CDR3 loop spans 15 amino acids. Germline assignment: CDR1 MNHEY and CDR2 SVGEGT. Deletions cut 4 bases from V and 3 bases from J, with 16 bases between. Here the CDR3 DNA reads TGTGCCAGCAGTTGCCTTCGAGGGAGAATCTACGAGCAGTACTTC. Its protein is CASSCLRGRIYEQYF.